Below, 12 T cell receptor beta chains from the same sample are listed, as sequenced in a study of control samples from healthy donors and cancer patients (dated by TCRdb to about 2020). Library construction relied on the immunoSEQ multiplex PCR assay. TCRdb re-hosts the immuneACCESS table, in-frame sequences only. Its copies lack some clones; in the studies checked, an unresolved V gene accounts for under half of them, and the cause for the rest is not known. This sample holds approximately 150,000 clones; 91% were observed only once. Roughly 2.1% of the sample lies in the top ten. The specimen was blood. The receptors were gathered from a woman in her 40s in good health.

This chain links TRBV7-2 with TRBJ2-7, with D perhaps given as TRBD1 or TRBD2 (6 bases each). The germline CDR1 and CDR2 sequences are SGHTA and FQGNSA. The CDR3 covers 15 residues. V gave up 5 bases and J gave up 6 bases, with 20 bases separating them. The CDR3 region has the DNA TGTGCCAGCAGCATGAGGAGGGGGGATTCTCGCGAGCAGTACTTC. Translation gives CASSMRRGDSREQYF. Based on the CDR3 plus reference TRBV7-2 and TRBJ2-7, the full variable domain is GAGVSQSPSNKVTEKGKDVELRCDPISGHTALYWYRQSLGQGLEFLIYFQGNSAPDKSGLPSDRFSAERTGGSVSTLTIQRTQQEDSAVYLCASSMRRGDSREQYFGPGTRLTVT.

The rearrangement links TRBV20-1 to TRBJ1-1, with D hard to call. Germline CDR1 DFQATT, CDR2 SNEGSKA (reference sequence). V shed 6 bases and J shed 2 bases, with 7 bases lying between them. This CDR3 contains 11 residues. The CDR3 bases are TGCAGTGCAGAGGGAAACACTGAAGCTTTCTTT. Translation gives CSAEGNTEAFF.

The genes are TRBV9 and TRBJ1-2; 7 bases map to TRBD1. J gave up 2 bases and V 4 bases, and 11 bases lay outside the gene matches. The CDR3 has 16 residues. Germline values: CDR1 SGDLS, CDR2 YYNGEE. The CDR3 loop reads CASSSRDSYLNYGYTF. CDR3 sequence (DNA): TGTGCCAGCAGCTCCCGGGACAGTTATTTGAACTATGGCTACACCTTC.

This clone was recorded a few times. Different DNA sequences within this sample yield the same CDR3. CDR3 loop: CASSPGANQPQHF. DNA of the CDR3: TGTGCCAGCAGCCCAGGGGCGAATCAGCCCCAGCATTTT. V usage is TRBV3-1 (or the pseudogene TRBV3-2) and J usage is TRBJ1-5; perhaps TRBD1 as D (6 bases). The V gene's germline CDR1 is LGHDT and CDR2 YNNKEL (reference sequence). The CDR3 covers 13 residues. The V and J ends lost 4 bases and 4 bases respectively, with 8 bases between them.

The rearrangement uses TRBV12-5 and TRBJ1-2, with TRBD1 matching 9 bases. CDR3 length: 15 residues. Trimming took 5 bases from V and 3 from J; bases not matched to a gene: 7. Germline V lookup: CDR1 LGHNT, CDR2 FRNRAP. The CDR3 is CASGPPTGGYYGYTF. For the CDR3, the DNA is TGTGCTAGTGGTCCACCGACAGGGGGTTACTATGGCTACACCTTC.

This chain links TRBV5-8 with TRBJ2-5; no firm D call. This CDR3 comprises 15 residues. V was clipped by 4 bases and J by 2 bases, with 15 bases between them. Germline-derived CDR1 and CDR2 are SGHTS and YDEGEE. In DNA form, the CDR3 reads TGTGCCAGCAGCCCAACACCTACACCTCAAGAGACCCAGTACTTC. It is translated as CASSPTPTPQETQYF. Supplemented by reference TRBV5-8 and TRBJ2-5, the full variable domain reads EAGVTQSPTHLIKTRGQQATLRCSPISGHTSVYWYQQALGLGLQFLLWYDEGEERNRGNFPPRFSGRQFPNYSSELNVNALELEDSALYLCASSPTPTPQETQYFGPGTRLLVL.

The chain carries TRBV4-2 and TRBJ2-7, with 10 nucleotides matching TRBD1. This CDR3 is built from 15 residues. The V segment lost 5 bases and the J segment 4 bases; nucleotides outside the gene matches: 8. CDR1 and CDR2 (germline): LGHNA, YNFKEQ. CDR3 sequence: CASSWSGTGAYEQYF. The CDR3 bases are TGTGCCAGCAGCTGGTCCGGGACAGGGGCGTACGAGCAGTACTTC.

The chain employs TRBV5-1 and TRBJ2-7; 10 bases are shared with TRBD1. V lost 2 bases and J lost 5; bases outside the gene matches: 4. Germline loops: CDR1 SGHRS, CDR2 YFSETQ. CDR3 length: 14 residues. The CDR3 is CASSFSGTGDEQYF. In DNA, the CDR3 is TGCGCCAGCAGCTTCTCCGGGACAGGGGACGAGCAGTACTTC.

This chain connects TRBV11-3 to TRBJ1-3; no clear D gene. Germline V lookup: CDR1 SGHNT, CDR2 YENEEA. CDR3 length equals 13 residues. V was clipped by 6 bases and J by 4 bases, with 10 bases between them. CDR3 in DNA: TGTGCCAGCAGTCCCTCCGGCGGAAACACCATATATTTT. It yields the protein CASSPSGGNTIYF.

A few counts support this clone. The chain employs TRBV24-1 and TRBJ1-5; unclear D gene. CDR1 KGHDR and CDR2 SFDVKD come from the germline V gene. There are 13 residues in the CDR3. The V gene lost 9 bases and the J gene lost 8 bases, with 16 bases spanning the gap. CDR3 bases: TGTGCCACCCTTTGCGGGCGCAGTGAGCCCCAGCATTTT. Amino acids: CATLCGRSEPQHF.

This chain uses TRBV6-6 with TRBJ1-4, with unresolved D. Germline V CDR1 and CDR2: MNHNY, SVGAGI (reference sequence). Trimming removed 9 bases from V and 8 bases from J, with 19 bases in between. The CDR3 loop spans 14 amino acids. CDR3 loop: CASEVPGSGEKLFF. The CDR3 DNA sequence: TGTGCCAGTGAGGTGCCGGGGAGTGGGGAAAAACTGTTTTTT.

This clone was counted a single time. CDR3 region: CASTLGFSYGYTF. The CDR3 DNA is TGTGCCAGCACCCTGGGGTTCAGCTATGGCTACACCTTC. The chain links TRBV5-6 to TRBJ1-2; D not resolved. Trimming removed 6 bases from V and 4 bases from J, with 13 bases in between. Germline V lookup: CDR1 SGHDT, CDR2 YYEEEE. The CDR3 spans 13 residues.